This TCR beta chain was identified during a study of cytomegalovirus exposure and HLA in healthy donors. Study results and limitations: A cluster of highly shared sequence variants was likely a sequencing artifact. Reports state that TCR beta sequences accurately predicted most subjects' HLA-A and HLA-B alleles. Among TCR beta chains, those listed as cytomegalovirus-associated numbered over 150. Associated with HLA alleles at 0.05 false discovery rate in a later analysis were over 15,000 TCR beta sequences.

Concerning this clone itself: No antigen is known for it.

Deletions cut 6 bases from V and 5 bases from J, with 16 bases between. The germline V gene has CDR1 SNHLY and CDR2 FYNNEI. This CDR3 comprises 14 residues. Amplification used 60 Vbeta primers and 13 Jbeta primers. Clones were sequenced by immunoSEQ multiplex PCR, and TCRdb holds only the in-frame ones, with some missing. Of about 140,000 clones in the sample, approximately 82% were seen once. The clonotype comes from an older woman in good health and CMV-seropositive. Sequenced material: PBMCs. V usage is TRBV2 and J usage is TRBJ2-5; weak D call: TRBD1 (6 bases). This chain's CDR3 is CASRLQGFGETQYF. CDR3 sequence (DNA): TGTGCCAGCAGGCTACAGGGTTTCGGGGAGACCCAGTACTTC.